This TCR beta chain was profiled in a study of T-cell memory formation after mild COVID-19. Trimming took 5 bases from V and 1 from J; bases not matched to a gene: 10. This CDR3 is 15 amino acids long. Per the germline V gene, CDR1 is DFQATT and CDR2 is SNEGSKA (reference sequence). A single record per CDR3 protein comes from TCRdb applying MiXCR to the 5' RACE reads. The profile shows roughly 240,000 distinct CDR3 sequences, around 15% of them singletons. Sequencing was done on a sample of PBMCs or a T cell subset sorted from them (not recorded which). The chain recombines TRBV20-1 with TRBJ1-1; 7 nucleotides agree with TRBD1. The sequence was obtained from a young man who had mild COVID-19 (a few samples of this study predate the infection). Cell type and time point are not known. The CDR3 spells CSARFFQGGNTEAFF. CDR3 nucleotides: TGCAGTGCTCGATTTTTCCAGGGGGGGAACACTGAAGCTTTCTTT.